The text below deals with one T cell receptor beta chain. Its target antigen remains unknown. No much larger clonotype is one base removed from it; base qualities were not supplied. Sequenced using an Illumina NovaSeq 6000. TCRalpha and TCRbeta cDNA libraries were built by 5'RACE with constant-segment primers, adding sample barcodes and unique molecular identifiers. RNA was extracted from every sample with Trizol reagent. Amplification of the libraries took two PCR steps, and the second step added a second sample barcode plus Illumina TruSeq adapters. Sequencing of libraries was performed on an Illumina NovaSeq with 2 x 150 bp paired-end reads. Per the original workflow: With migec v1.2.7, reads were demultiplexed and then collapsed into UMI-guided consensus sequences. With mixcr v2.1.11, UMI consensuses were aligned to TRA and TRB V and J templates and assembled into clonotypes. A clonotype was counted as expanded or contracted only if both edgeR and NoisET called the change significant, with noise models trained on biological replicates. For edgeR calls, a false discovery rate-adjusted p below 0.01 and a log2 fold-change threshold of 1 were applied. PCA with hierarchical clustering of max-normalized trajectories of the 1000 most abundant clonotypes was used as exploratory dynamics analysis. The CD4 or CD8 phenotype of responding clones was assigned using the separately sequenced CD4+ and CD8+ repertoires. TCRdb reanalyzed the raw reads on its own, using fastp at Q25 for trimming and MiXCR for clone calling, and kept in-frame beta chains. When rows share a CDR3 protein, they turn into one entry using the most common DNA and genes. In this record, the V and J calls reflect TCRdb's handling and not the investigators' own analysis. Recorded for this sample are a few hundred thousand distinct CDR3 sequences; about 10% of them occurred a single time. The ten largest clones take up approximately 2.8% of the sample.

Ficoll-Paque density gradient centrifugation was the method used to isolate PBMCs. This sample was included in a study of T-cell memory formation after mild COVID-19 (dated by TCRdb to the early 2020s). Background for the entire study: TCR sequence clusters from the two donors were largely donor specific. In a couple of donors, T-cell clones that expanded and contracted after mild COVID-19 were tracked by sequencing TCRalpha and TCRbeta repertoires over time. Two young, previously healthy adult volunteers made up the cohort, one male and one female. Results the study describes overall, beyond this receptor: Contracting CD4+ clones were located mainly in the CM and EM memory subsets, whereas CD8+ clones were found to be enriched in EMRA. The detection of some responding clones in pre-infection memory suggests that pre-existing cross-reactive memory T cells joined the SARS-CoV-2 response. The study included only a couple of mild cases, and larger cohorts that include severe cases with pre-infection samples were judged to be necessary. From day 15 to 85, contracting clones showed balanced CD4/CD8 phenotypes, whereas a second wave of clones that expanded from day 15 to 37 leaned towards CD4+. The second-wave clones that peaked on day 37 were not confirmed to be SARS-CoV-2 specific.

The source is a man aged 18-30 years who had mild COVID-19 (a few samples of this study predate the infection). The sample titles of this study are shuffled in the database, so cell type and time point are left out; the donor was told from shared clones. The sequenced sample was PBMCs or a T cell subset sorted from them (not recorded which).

The DNA reads as follows: TGCGCCAGCAGCTGGGACAGGGACACCGGGGAGCTGTTTTTT. Translated, it reads CASSWDRDTGELFF. Recombination connected TRBV4-1 to TRBJ2-2; 9 bases in the middle match TRBD1. There are 14 amino acids in the CDR3, from cysteine to phenylalanine inclusive. CDR3 DNA is the only sequence kept; it has 42 bases, read in frame from the first base. Per the germline V gene, MGHRA is the CDR1 and YSYEKL is the CDR2. Ends trimmed: V by 5 bases, J by 3 bases; bases unmatched to a gene: 1.